This TCR beta chain was sequenced during a study of identical twins. Each CDR3 protein gets one entry after TCRdb re-called the 5' RACE reads with MiXCR. Of just over 450,000 distinct CDR3 sequences listed, 13% to 15% are singletons. This clonotype has only a few counts. Deletions cut 4 bases from V and 0 bases from J, with 9 bases between. This CDR3 region has 15 residues. Germline V CDR1 and CDR2: MGHRA, YSYEKL. This sample also belongs to another study, concerning yellow fever vaccine responses in identical twins.

This TCR was sampled from a woman between 18 and 29 years old in good health. This rearrangement joins TRBV4-1 to TRBJ2-2; no reliable D call. Sequencing used CD4+ T cells sorted from blood. The CDR3 region has the DNA TGCGCCAGCAGCCCTTATGAGACGAACACCGGGGAGCTGTTTTTT. Amino acids: CASSPYETNTGELFF.